This T cell receptor (beta chain) was recovered during a study of blood T cells in healthy people across ages. Then a second PCR, running roughly 7 to 11 cycles, was carried out with a sample-barcoded 5' primer and a J-beta primer mix. Each cDNA molecule was tagged by a template-switch adaptor with 12 random nucleotides. All samples yielded 2.5 million or more CDR3-containing paired-end reads. TCRdb re-called the 5' RACE reads through MiXCR, storing one row per CDR3 protein. This sample yields over 600,000 distinct CDR3 sequences, of which 20% to 25% are seen a single time; approximately 3.6% belongs to the top ten. This TCR came from a man in his 70s in good health. The sample comprised blood.

As DNA, the CDR3 is TGCAGTGCTAAAAGCGGGGGGGGGTACAATGAGCAGTTCTTC. It encodes CSAKSGGGYNEQFF. The chain employs TRBV20-1 and TRBJ2-1; 10 positions agree with TRBD2. The CDR3 covers 14 residues. Germline V gives CDR1 DFQATT, CDR2 SNEGSKA (reference sequence). Losses at the gene ends were 4 bases for V and 4 bases for J; bases not matched to a gene: 4.